This T cell receptor beta chain was recovered during a study of monozygotic twins with inflammatory bowel disease. Eight distinct reactions (per sample) were used to make the cDNA. TCRdb re-called the 5' RACE reads and gives one entry per CDR3 protein, without DNA. Found here are around 450,000 distinct CDR3 sequences; the top ten clones hold 2% to 3%. Findings and limits, study-wide: Varying immunosuppressive regimens may have increased patient repertoire variability. Among twins, concordant and discordant pairs did not differ in repertoire similarity, possibly from limited power.

Germline values: CDR1 MNHEY, CDR2 SVGAGI. The CDR3 has 13 residues. About this clonotype: Its antigen is undetermined.

The rearrangement uses TRBV6-5 and TRBJ2-3; TCRdb proposes TRBD2, but this gene call is untestable without DNA. This receptor was obtained from a human donor with ulcerative colitis or Crohn's disease, or a healthy co-twin of an affected twin (not recorded which). Input material: blood. This chain's CDR3 is CASSTTGGDTQYF.